This T cell receptor beta chain was observed in a study of shared clonotypes between healthy human individuals (dated by TCRdb to about 2020). Regarding the research as a whole: The cohort comprised a couple of women and a few men aged 18 to 49 years. For each donor, three plates each were used for CD4 naive and CD4 memory, two plates were used for CD8 naive, and one plate was used for CD8 memory. The study deeply sequenced blood TCR repertoires of about 5 healthy adults to estimate repertoire size and the extent of clonotype sharing between individuals. Libraries were prepared and TCR repertoires were sequenced by different laboratories using diverse techniques, in order to increase sequencing depth and limit assay-specific biases. Between about 0.9 and 10 billion PBMCs per donor were obtained by leukapheresis.

Broad study findings and their caveats: The genetic and exposure-history diversity represented was limited by the small number of donors. Across a few donors, approximately 4.9% of naive CD4, roughly 3.8% of naive CD8, about 2.3% of memory CD4, and roughly 0.4% of memory CD8 clonotypes were shared. Clonotypes shared by all four sorted-subset donors showed higher generation probabilities than non-shared clonotypes. Incomplete sequencing was indicated by rarefaction of sorted-subset datasets, despite the large sequencing depth. Based on pairwise subsampling, the degree of clonotype sharing among donors was expected to be affected by sequencing depth. Sampling was restricted to blood, and TCR repertoires in tissues likely differ from the TCR repertoires found in blood. Naive subsets generally had larger estimated clonotype richness than memory subsets.

CD8 naive samples were obtained by positive selection for CCR7 among CD45RO-negative cells, yielding a CD45RA+CCR7+ population from which TemRA cells were excluded. The donors were healthy, HIV-negative adults with no recently reported acute infections or vaccinations. Only Caucasian adults living in Nashville, Tennessee, USA were represented among the donors. After blood collection by leukapheresis, PBMCs were isolated using Ficoll-Histopaque density gradient centrifugation and then cryopreserved in the vapor phase of liquid nitrogen. Analytical flow cytometry was used to check the purity and quantity of each magnetically sorted T cell population. Genomic DNA was isolated from every sorted fraction and measured by UV absorbance on a Nanodrop 2000c. About this clone itself: Its antigen has not been determined. No clone much larger than this one lies a single base away; base qualities are absent.

There are 15 amino acids in the CDR3, from cysteine to phenylalanine inclusive. The CDR3 DNA has 45 bases and is translated from base 1. Relative to germline, V is 1 base shorter and J is 2 bases shorter, with 10 bases between their ends. Taken from the germline V gene, the CDR1 and CDR2 loops are SNHLY and FYNNEI. TCR CDR3 regions were amplified from genomic DNA by multiplex PCR using the deep immunoSEQ assay. Genomic DNA extracted from each cell subset was distributed evenly over all wells of several immunoSEQ 96-well plates, and each plate served as one replicate. For sorted subsets, roughly 190 ng of genomic DNA, equivalent to some 33,000 T cell genomes, went into each replicate PCR. Purified libraries were quantified with a Qubit 3.0 fluorometer, sized on a Bioanalyzer 2100, and re-quantified with the KAPA Library Quantification kit. Each immunoSEQ 96-well plate was sequenced on its own single-read 150-cycle Illumina NextSeq 550 flow cell. On the study's bioinformatics: Because the immunoSEQ output included only junctional sequences and no quality scores, the filtering could not be the same as the filtering used for full-length reads. Sequences were annotated with PyIR, a Python wrapper for IgBLAST v1.9, using IMGT germline references to assign V/J genes and CDR3. Any read was removed if the V/J assignment was weak (E-value above 1e-6), the CDR3 was missing, or the read contained stop codons, out-of-frame junctions, or ambiguous translated residues. A V3J clonotype was defined by an identical inferred V gene, J gene, and CDR3 amino acid sequence. To compute the percentage overlap between repertoires, the number of shared unique clonotypes was divided by the size of the smaller repertoire. Repertoire richness was assessed with RTK rarefaction, the Chao1 estimator, and Recon v2.1 estimates of unobserved clonotypes. For all TCRbeta clonotypes obtained by the gDNA method from four donors, generation probabilities were computed with OLGA. What TCRdb holds here is the immuneACCESS table cut down to in-frame rearrangements. Part of the clones is not present; checked against another copy, under half of the missing clones reflect an unresolved V gene, and the others are unexplained. D and trimming were read from the DNA, whereas the V and J calls and clone size are those reported in that table. In all, the sample holds around 700,000 clones, and under 95% of those were seen once. The top ten clones comprise nearly 25% of the sample.

Source material: naive CD8+ T cells sorted from blood. Sample cell subset or site, as interpreted from the label and publication: CD45RA+CCR7+. The receptor chain draws on TRBV2 and TRBJ2-3, and TRBD2 may be the D gene, going by 6 matching bases. The receptor was derived from a young man in good health. In nucleotide form, the sequence is TGTGCCAGCAGTGAAGGAGGGCGGGACACAGATACGCAGTATTTT. This gives the protein CASSEGGRDTDTQYF.